The TCR beta chain described here comes from a study of shared clonotypes between healthy human individuals. CD4+ cells underwent separation, giving CD45RA+ naive and CD45RA-negative memory subsets. TCRdb keeps only in-frame clones here, not all; method: immunoSEQ multiplex PCR. The sample has some 360,000 clones; around 67% are singletons. V shed 3 bases and J shed 0 bases, with 11 bases lying between them. The CDR3 consists of 16 residues. Germline assignment: CDR1 SEHNR and CDR2 FQNEAQ (reference sequence). The receptor comes from a man younger than 40 in good health. The rearrangement uses TRBV7-9 and TRBJ2-2, with D uncertain. The material sequenced was memory CD4+ T cells sorted from blood. Subset: CD45RA-negative fraction. As DNA, the CDR3 is TGTGCCAGCAGCTTTCTTTTTGGGGCGAACACCGGGGAGCTGTTTTTT. Residues: CASSFLFGANTGELFF.